This T cell receptor beta chain appears in the sequencing data of a study of blood T cell repertoires in COVID-19. Looking at the study overall: Italy, Spain and the United States were the sources of the convalescent and acute COVID-19 samples. PBMCs, B-cell-depleted T cells, or T cells provided the cDNA or gDNA that made up the material.

J was trimmed by 14 bases and V by 6 bases; bases with no gene match: 16. The germline V gene encodes CDR1 MGHDK and CDR2 SYGVNS. The CDR3 runs to 14 residues. Sequenced by immunoSEQ multiplex PCR; TCRdb stores in-frame clones only, minus some. The data contain around 280,000 clones, around 91% of them singletons. The specimen sequenced was PBMCs or T cells enriched from blood (not recorded which). This chain uses TRBV25-1 with TRBJ1-2, with 9 bases identical to TRBD1. The receptor was derived from a woman between 18 and 30 years old with acute COVID-19. The CDR3 reads CASREVGQGPGTTF. Written as DNA, the CDR3 is TGTGCCAGCAGGGAGGTGGGACAGGGACCCGGAACTACCTTC.